This TCR beta chain was identified in a study of spatial heterogeneity in lung cancer. V lost 1 base and J lost 3, with 12 bases in between. Looked up from germline, CDR1 is LNHNV and CDR2 is YYDKDF (reference sequence). The CDR3 is made up of 16 amino acids. The time point denotes: sample taken at primary tumor resection. From tumor, nontumor lung or frozen PBMC, whole RNA was taken unsorted for sequencing. TCRdb ran MiXCR on the 5' RACE reads and lists one entry per CDR3 protein. The repertoire holds 40,000 to 50,000 distinct CDR3 sequences, with 7.6% as singletons. This clonotype was seen many times.

This TCR derives from a female donor with early-stage non-small cell lung cancer. The chain recombines TRBV15 with TRBJ2-2; a weak D match, TRBD1 (5 bases). Sequenced here: PBMCs, sampled at surgery. The CDR3 bases are TGTGCCACCAGCAGAGGGGTTATGGGGCACACCGGGGAGCTGTTTTTT. Its translation is CATSRGVMGHTGELFF.